This T cell receptor beta chain emerged from a study of T cells in Graves' hyperthyroidism and ophthalmopathy. Concerning this clonotype itself: Its specificity is unknown.

RNA transcripts provided the source from which TCR beta CDR3 regions were amplified. HTBI primers drove first-round RT-PCR of the TCR CDR3. Each CDR3 protein is one row after TCRdb ran MiXCR on the multiplex PCR reads. The top ten clones hold over 25% of a sample with some 500,000 distinct CDR3 sequences, 15% to 20% of them seen once. Per the germline V gene, CDR1 is MGHDK and CDR2 is SYGVNS. The CDR3 spans 14 residues. Trimming cost V 2 bases and J 2 bases, with 9 bases left between them. Disease duration was under 3 months in the ophthalmopathy patients, who also had a Clinical Activity Score of at least 3 and a NOSPECS grade of at least 4. The source of the PBMCs was approximately 10 ml of fresh peripheral blood. Study-wide findings and caveats: The model's output predicted ophthalmopathy at a median of 6.5 months prior to onset. Using 13 V-J features, a model discriminated ophthalmopathy from stable hyperthyroidism.

Sequenced: blood. The chain couples TRBV25-1 to TRBJ1-2; D remains ambiguous. The clonotype comes from a woman aged 30 to 39 with Graves' ophthalmopathy. DNA for the CDR3: TGTGCCAGCAGTGAACCAGGACGGAACTATGGCTACACCTTC. Its protein is CASSEPGRNYGYTF.